The 30 T cell receptor beta chains below were found in one sample sequenced in a study of prognosis after radiotherapy for stage I lung cancer. Amplicons of TCR beta CDR3 were generated from genomic DNA by two-round multiplex PCR. Round-one PCR had primers specific to each TRBV and TRBJ gene. One entry per CDR3 protein, called by TCRdb with MiXCR from the multiplex PCR reads. Among fewer than 40,000 distinct CDR3 sequences listed, less than 40% were seen once. The specimen comprised PBMCs, sampled before or after stereotactic body radiation therapy (not recorded which). These receptors came from a donor aged 50 or older with non-small cell lung cancer.

This clonotype was observed at least ten times. This chain links TRBV6-1 with TRBJ1-6; the D is unclear. Trimming removed 5 bases at V and 6 bases at J, with 14 bases between. This CDR3 has 15 residues. Germline CDR1 is MNHNS and CDR2 is SASEGT. DNA of the CDR3: TGTGCCAGCAGTCGCCCGGCGGGATCTAATTCACCCCTCCACTTT. Protein sequence: CASSRPAGSNSPLHF.

This clonotype has at least ten counts. The V gene is TRBV6-1, the J gene TRBJ1-5, with TRBD1 matching 12 bases. Germline trimming cut 6 bases from V and 6 bases from J; bases unmatched to any gene: 3. The germline gives CDR1 MNHNS, CDR2 SASEGT. This CDR3 has 14 amino acids. In nucleotides, the CDR3 is TGTGCCAGCAGGGGACAGGGGGCAGGTCAGCCCCAGCATTTT. Encoded protein: CASRGQGAGQPQHF.

The chain combines TRBV12-3 or TRBV12-4 with TRBJ1-2, with D unresolved. V gave up 1 base and J gave up 8 bases, with 14 bases separating them. This CDR3 comprises 14 residues. CDR3 bases: TGTGCCAGCAGTTTAGGGACGACGGCTTTGGGCTACACCTTC. Amino acid sequence: CASSLGTTALGYTF.

This clonotype was observed a few times. The chain recombines TRBV5-6 with TRBJ2-3; 7 nucleotides match TRBD2. Germline V gives CDR1 SGHDT, CDR2 YYEEEE. J lost 4 bases, V lost 2 bases, and 10 bases had no gene match. CDR3 length equals 16 residues. CDR3: CASSFTGGPASDTQYF. Here the CDR3 DNA reads TGTGCCAGCAGCTTTACGGGGGGACCAGCATCAGATACGCAGTATTTT. Combining the CDR3 with reference TRBV5-6 and TRBJ2-3 gives the whole variable domain DAGVTQSPTHLIKTRGQQVTLRCSPKSGHDTVSWYQQALGQGPQFIFQYYEEEERQRGNFPDRFSGHQFPNYSSELNVNALLLGDSALYLCASSFTGGPASDTQYFGPGTRLTVL.

This clonotype was counted ten times or more. The chain employs TRBV20-1 and TRBJ2-3, with TRBD2 matching over 10 bases. Trimming removed 6 bases from V and 1 base from J; junction bases left unmatched: 4. This CDR3 has 14 residues. Germline V gene sequence: CDR1 DFQATT, CDR2 SNEGSKA (reference sequence). In DNA form, the CDR3 reads TGCAGTGCCATTAGCGGGGGGCGCACAGATACGCAGTATTTT. Its translation is CSAISGGRTDTQYF.

The sample holds a few counts of this clonotype. A read error may explain this, as a much larger clone is one base away. The chain joins TRBV5-5 to TRBJ2-7, with D possibly being TRBD2 (7 bases). Germline V gives CDR1 SGHKS, CDR2 YYEKEE (reference sequence). The V end lost 2 bases, the J end lost 6 bases, and 18 bases lay between the germline ends. The length of the CDR3 is 15 residues. The CDR3 here is CASSFGPYREGEQYF. CDR3 bases: TGTGCCAGCAGCTTTGGGCCATACAGGGAGGGCGAGCAGTACTTC.

This clonotype has only one observation. The chain links TRBV27 to TRBJ2-7; 7 nucleotides align to TRBD1. The germline V gene has CDR1 MNHEY and CDR2 SMNVEV (reference sequence). This CDR3 has 17 residues. With 0 bases clipped from V and 5 bases from J, the junction kept 13 bases outside the gene matches. For the CDR3, the DNA is TGTGCCAGCAGTTTATCGCCTACAGGGGTACGTCGTAACGAGCAGTACTTC. As protein: CASSLSPTGVRRNEQYF.

This clonotype was observed many times. This chain connects TRBV11-1 to TRBJ2-1; D is perhaps TRBD2 (6 bases). V dropped 3 bases and J dropped 6 bases, with 21 bases sitting between them. The CDR3 covers 17 residues. Germline CDR1 and CDR2: SGHAT and FQDESV (reference sequence). The CDR3 here is CASSFGAGTHTFNEQFF. As DNA, the CDR3 is TGTGCCAGCAGCTTTGGAGCCGGGACTCATACCTTCAATGAGCAGTTCTTC.

This clonotype turned up a few times. This may be a read error, as it is one base from a much larger clone. J is TRBJ1-1 and V is TRBV20-1; D might be TRBD1 (5 bases). Trimming removed 6 bases from V and 1 base from J, with 21 bases in between. The CDR3 is 16 amino acids. Germline V lookup: CDR1 DFQATT, CDR2 SNEGSKA (reference sequence). The chain's CDR3 is CSAAHTSGRTNTEAFF. The CDR3 bases are TGCAGTGCCGCCCACACTTCGGGGCGGACGAACACTGAAGCTTTCTTT.

This chain uses TRBV12-3 or TRBV12-4 with TRBJ2-5, with 11 bases aligning to TRBD2. The CDR3 totals 14 residues. Trimming removed 5 bases from V and 7 bases from J; junction bases left unmatched: 6. CDR3 DNA: TGTGCCAGCAGTAAACTAGCGGGAGAAGGGACCCAGTACTTC. The encoded protein is CASSKLAGEGTQYF.

Many counts were recorded for this clonotype. The chain employs TRBV20-1 and TRBJ2-1; D is perhaps TRBD2 (5 bases). CDR1 and CDR2 from the germline V gene are DFQATT and SNEGSKA (reference sequence). This CDR3 spans 17 amino acids. V was cut by 5 bases and J by 5 bases, with 25 bases left in between. CDR3 sequence (DNA): TGCAGTGCTGGAGGTTCCGGGGTCTTTGGCCCCCACAATGAGCAGTTCTTC. Amino acid sequence: CSAGGSGVFGPHNEQFF.

On this clonotype itself: A much larger clone is a single base away; this may be a read error. This chain links TRBV11-2 with TRBJ2-7; TRBD2 matches at 10 bases. This CDR3 is built from 16 residues. Germline V CDR1 and CDR2: SGHAT, FQNNGV. CDR3 protein: CASSQDHASGGYQQYF. CDR3 in DNA: TGTGCCAGCAGCCAAGATCATGCTAGCGGGGGCTACCAGCAGTACTTC.

There are many counts of this clonotype. The genes are TRBV5-1 and TRBJ2-5, with D tentatively TRBD1 or TRBD2 (5 bases each). The V end lost 4 bases, the J end lost 4 bases, and 14 bases lay between the germline ends. In germline, CDR1 is SGHRS, CDR2 YFSETQ. The length of the CDR3 is 14 residues. DNA of the CDR3: TGCGCCAGCAGCCCCTCTGGGGGTTCAGAGACCCAGTACTTC. This sequence encodes CASSPSGGSETQYF.

Regarding this clonotype: Germline and junction disagree at one end, which may indicate a read error. The V and J genes are TRBV20-1 and TRBJ2-1; no definite D call. This CDR3 is built from 17 residues. Germline V gene lookup returns CDR1 DFQATT and CDR2 SNEGSKA (reference sequence). CDR3 loop: CSASGDLGRSSHNEQFF. The DNA for the CDR3 is TGCAGTGCCTCTGGCGATTTAGGACGGAGCTCCCACAATGAGCAGTTCTTC.

Concerning this clonotype: This is likely an artifact of a read error, given a far larger clone one base away. CDR3 protein: CASRVAGRRKLEQFF. CDR3 sequence (DNA): TGTGCCAGCAGGGTGGCTGGCCGGAGGAAGCTTGAGCAGTTCTTC. The chain recombines TRBV28 with TRBJ2-5; D is perhaps TRBD2 (5 bases). The DNA end favors TRBJ2-1, so the J call may be wrong. The CDR3 sequence is 15 residues long. Germline V gives CDR1 MDHEN, CDR2 SYDVKM.

This clonotype was counted at least ten times. A junction boundary mismatches the germline segment, possibly from a read error. The rearrangement joins TRBV18 to TRBJ2-7; 7 bases are shared with TRBD2. Looked up from germline, CDR1 is KGHSH and CDR2 is LQKENI. This CDR3 comprises 16 residues. This CDR3 reads CASSPSQPTSSHEQYF. CDR3 sequence (DNA): TGTGCCAGCTCACCCTCACAACCGACTAGCTCCCACGAGCAGTACTTC.

V and J are TRBV6-1 and TRBJ1-2; D is uncertain. Trimming took off 11 bases at V and 4 bases at J, with 11 bases between the two ends. Per the germline V gene, CDR1 is MNHNS and CDR2 is SASEGT. The CDR3 is 11 amino acids. The CDR3 sequence is CASTPLYGYTF. The CDR3, as DNA: TGTGCCTCCACCCCCCTCTATGGCTACACCTTC.

The rearrangement links TRBV6-9 to TRBJ1-1; D might be TRBD1 (6 bases). CDR1 is MNHGY and CDR2 is SVAAGI in the germline V gene. There are 15 residues in the CDR3. Deletions cut 3 bases from V and 11 bases from J, with 22 bases between. CDR3 loop: CASSYVARGELGAFF. In nucleotides, the CDR3 is TGTGCCAGCAGTTACGTCGCCAGGGGAGAACTCGGCGCTTTCTTT.

This clonotype was recorded many times. V is TRBV3-1 and J is TRBJ1-5, with a possible D match to TRBD1 (5 bases). Germline values: CDR1 LGHDT, CDR2 YNNKEL (reference sequence). The CDR3 is 13 residues long. V was shortened by 0 bases and J by 7 bases, with 7 bases between the two germline ends. The chain's CDR3 is CASSQDREQPQHF. The CDR3 DNA reads TGTGCCAGCAGCCAAGACAGGGAACAGCCCCAGCATTTT.

The sample holds many counts of this clonotype. This chain joins TRBV10-3 and TRBJ1-1; D gene unclear. Per germline, CDR1 ENHRY and CDR2 SYGVKD. The CDR3 totals 13 residues. The V gene lost 5 bases and the J gene lost 3 bases, with 10 bases spanning the gap. This CDR3 reads CAISPLGDTEAFF. CDR3 sequence (DNA): TGTGCCATCAGTCCCCTCGGAGACACTGAAGCTTTCTTT.

As concerns this clonotype: A much larger clone sits a single nucleotide away, making a read error possible. The chain couples TRBV29-1 to TRBJ1-1; D unclear. CDR3 length: 13 amino acids. The germline gives CDR1 SQVTM, CDR2 ANQGSEA. The V and J ends lost 8 bases and 0 bases respectively, with 13 bases between them. The CDR3 DNA sequence: TGCAGCACTTCGACATCGCTGAACACTGAAGCTTTCTTT. Translating gives CSTSTSLNTEAFF.

This clonotype was counted at least ten times. The chain joins TRBV24-1 to TRBJ2-5, with D perhaps TRBD1 (6 bases). CDR1 is KGHDR, CDR2 SFDVKD, per germline. The CDR3 is 14 residues long. Trimming shortened V by 1 base and J by 5 bases, and 10 bases separated the two germline ends. The CDR3 DNA follows: TGTGCCACCAGTGATTTTGCAGGGGTGGAGACCCAGTACTTC. Encoded protein: CATSDFAGVETQYF.

This clonotype has just a few counts. V is TRBV18 and J is TRBJ1-1; D may be TRBD1 (5 bases). The CDR3 runs to 14 residues. The germline CDR1 and CDR2 sequences are KGHSH and LQKENI. The V end was cut by 3 bases, the J end by 11 bases, with 19 bases between. DNA of the CDR3: TGTGCCAGCTCACCGGGAGAGGGGCCACTTCGGGCTTTCTTT. Its protein product is CASSPGEGPLRAFF.

This clonotype was seen at least ten times. This chain uses TRBV5-4 with TRBJ2-1; TRBD1 matches 7 bases. V trimming: 5 bases; J trimming: 6 bases; junction bases outside the gene matches: 5. The CDR3 has 13 residues. Germline CDR1 is SGHNT and CDR2 is YYREEE (reference sequence). Here the CDR3 reads CASSYDRANEQFF. CDR3 sequence (DNA): TGTGCCAGCAGTTACGACAGGGCCAATGAGCAGTTCTTC.

The CDR3 nucleotides read TGTGCCACCAGCAGTGAAGATGAGACAGGGGGTTACGAGCAGTACTTC. It encodes CATSSEDETGGYEQYF. V and J are TRBV15 and TRBJ2-7; 9 nucleotides align to TRBD1. CDR1 and CDR2 (germline): LNHNV, YYDKDF (reference sequence). Unmatched junction bases numbered 10, after V lost 3 bases and J lost 4 bases. CDR3 length equals 16 residues.

Regarding this clonotype: It differs at one base from a far larger clone, so likely a read error. Here the CDR3 reads CASSEDYLQETRYF. The CDR3 DNA follows: TGTGCCAGCAGTGAGGACTACTTACAAGAGACCCGGTACTTC. V and J are TRBV6-4 and TRBJ2-5, with D possibly matching TRBD2 (6 bases). The length of the CDR3 is 14 residues. Germline assignment: CDR1 MRHNA and CDR2 SNTAGT.

With respect to this clonotype: Just one base apart from a much larger clone, this may be a read error. This chain uses TRBV3-1 with TRBJ1-6; 8 positions match TRBD1. V gave up 5 bases and J gave up 7 bases; unmatched junction bases: 4. Germline loops: CDR1 LGHDT, CDR2 YNNKEL (reference sequence). The length of the CDR3 is 14 residues. Here the CDR3 DNA reads TGTGCCAGCAGCGCCCGGGACAGGAATTCACCCCTCCACTTT. This gives the protein CASSARDRNSPLHF.

For this clonotype: A much larger clone is a single base away; this may be a read error. The rearrangement joins TRBV29-1 to TRBJ2-3; TRBD2 matches at 10 bases. V lost 7 bases and J lost 4; bases outside the gene matches: 5. Germline V gene lookup returns CDR1 SQVTM and CDR2 ANQGSEA. The CDR3 has 13 residues. The chain's CDR3 is CSEAGGGPDTQYF. In DNA, the CDR3 is TGCAGCGAAGCGGGGGGGGGGCCAGATACGCAGTATTTT.

The V and J genes are TRBV6-1 and TRBJ1-2; D ambiguous. The CDR3 consists of 12 residues. From germline, CDR1 is MNHNS and CDR2 SASEGT. V was trimmed by 7 bases and J by 7 bases, leaving 13 bases between them. As DNA, the CDR3 is TGTGCCAGCAAGAAGTCGGAGAGTGGCTACACCTTC. This codes for CASKKSESGYTF.

This clonotype has a handful of counts. A much larger clone differs by one base, so this may be a read error. The V and J genes are TRBV19 and TRBJ1-1; D ambiguous. V lost 1 base and J lost 4, with 19 bases in between. The germline gives CDR1 LNHDA, CDR2 SQIVND (reference sequence). CDR3 length: 17 amino acids. CDR3 nucleotide sequence: TGTGCCAGTAGTATAGGGGATGGTGGAGGATCCACCACTGAAGCTTTCTTT. This sequence encodes CASSIGDGGGSTTEAFF.